This record concerns one T cell receptor beta chain sequence. Which antigen it targets is not known. It may be a read error: a sequence one base away is much more abundant. Library method: multiplex PCR. The reads were generated on an Illumina HiSeq 4000. CDR3 regions were amplified by Arm-PCR with iRepertoire HTBI primers to construct TCR beta libraries. PCR products were gel purified before sequencing. The original methods were these. Across samples, about 63 TRBV and roughly 13 TRBJ segments were identified and used for gene usage analysis of CDR3 amino acid clonotypes. COPE and FqMerger were used to merge filtered high-quality paired reads into contigs. BLAST was used to align contigs to the IMGT TRBV, TRBD and TRBJ reference genes, and CDR3 was defined following IMGT. Highly expanded clones were defined as clonotypes with a frequency above 0.1%. Shannon entropy served as the measure of repertoire diversity, while the Gini coefficient captured V-J evenness. Public clonotypes were defined as clonotypes shared by more than one individual. The public reads were reprocessed in TCRdb via fastp at Q25 and MiXCR, keeping in-frame beta chains. Identical CDR3 proteins give one entry, which carries the most common genes and DNA. These V and J calls are TCRdb output, not the study's own analysis. The sample records about 340,000 distinct CDR3 sequences, about 20% of which are singletons. Less than 35% of the sample goes to the ten largest clones.

This record belongs to a study of regulatory T cells in long-lasting Graves disease (dated by TCRdb to the early 2020s). Some background on the complete study: Persistent Graves' disease was defined as persistently positive TSH receptor autoantibodies together with antithyroid drug treatment for over 5 years. TCR sequencing covered some 13 persistent and about 20 newly diagnosed Graves' disease patients, around 35 samples in total. This study used TCR sequencing and RNA sequencing of peripheral blood to compare persistent Graves' disease patients against newly diagnosed Graves' disease patients. In the clinical cohort, patients with persistent Graves' disease had used antithyroid drugs for an average of about 10.3 years. The study took place in China and was registered as a clinical trial.

Here is what the overall study found, with its caveats: Sequencing and analysis were limited to the TCR beta chain. The authors acknowledged the small sample size as a limitation that may reduce accuracy. Persistent Graves' disease patients showed lower TCR Shannon entropy and fewer highly expanded clones than newly diagnosed patients, suggesting clonal expansion. Patients with persistent disease shared more public clonotypes (fewer than 3,000) than newly diagnosed patients did (more than 900). Persistent disease showed preferential use of TRBV28, TRBJ1-2 and TRBJ2-5, whereas newly diagnosed disease favored TRBV20-1 and TRBJ2-1. Because the primary lesion, thyroid tissue, could not be accessed, the study looked at peripheral blood alone.

Explained via the paper, the time point label denotes: persistent/refractory GD, antithyroid drugs over 5 years with positive TRAb. For both TCR sequencing and RNA sequencing, RNA was extracted from PBMCs using TRIzol. Graves' disease was diagnosed according to American Thyroid Association guidelines. Recruitment of patients was carried out at an endocrinology department in Xi'an, China. Each patient gave about 9.1 milliliters of peripheral blood, collected in an EDTA anticoagulant tube. Ficoll Paque Plus density gradient separation was used to isolate PBMCs, and no further T cell sorting was done. An Agilent 2100 Bioanalyzer and agarose gel were used to check RNA quality, and a NanoDrop 2000 was used to measure RNA concentration. Counted from cysteine to phenylalanine, this CDR3 has 14 amino acids. This entry keeps only the CDR3 DNA: 42 bases, framed from base 1. CDR1 MGHRA and CDR2 YSYEKL are derived from the germline V gene.

The sequence links TRBV4-1 to TRBJ2-5; 7 bases in the junction line up with TRBD2. This receptor was obtained from a female donor with Graves disease. Specimen: peripheral blood mononuclear cells (PBMCs), collected when the disease was refractory, from a patient treated with antithyroid drugs. The sequenced DNA: TGCGCCAGCGGCCAGCGGGACGGACAAGAGACCCAGTACTTC. It encodes CASGQRDGQETQYF.